This T cell receptor beta chain was sequenced during a study of OX40 agonist ivuxolimab in advanced cancers. Germline V gene data show CDR1 as WSHSY and CDR2 as SAAADI. The CDR3 is 13 amino acids. Trimming at V came to 0 bases and at J to 6 bases, leaving 0 bases not matched to a gene. Study-wide results and limits: Not determined was the antigen specificity of the expanded peripheral T cells. Normalized T-cell clonal expansion was also low in some nonresponders.

Individuals having autoimmune disease history or systemic immunosuppression were not enrolled. Assay: immunoSEQ multiplex PCR; the TCRdb copy retains only in-frame clones and omits some. The data show around 70,000 clones, with 81% seen just once and roughly 5.3% held by the top ten. In the case of this clone: The antigen is undetermined.

The specimen comprised CD4+ or CD8+ T cells sorted from blood, sampled in a trial of the OX40 agonist ivuxolimab. This chain joins TRBV10-2 and TRBJ1-2; 8 bases are shared with TRBD1. The sequence was obtained from an adult with an advanced solid tumor such as melanoma, head and neck, liver or kidney cancer. The CDR3: CASSESTGDGYTF. CDR3 bases: TGCGCCAGCAGTGAGTCGACAGGGGATGGCTACACCTTC.